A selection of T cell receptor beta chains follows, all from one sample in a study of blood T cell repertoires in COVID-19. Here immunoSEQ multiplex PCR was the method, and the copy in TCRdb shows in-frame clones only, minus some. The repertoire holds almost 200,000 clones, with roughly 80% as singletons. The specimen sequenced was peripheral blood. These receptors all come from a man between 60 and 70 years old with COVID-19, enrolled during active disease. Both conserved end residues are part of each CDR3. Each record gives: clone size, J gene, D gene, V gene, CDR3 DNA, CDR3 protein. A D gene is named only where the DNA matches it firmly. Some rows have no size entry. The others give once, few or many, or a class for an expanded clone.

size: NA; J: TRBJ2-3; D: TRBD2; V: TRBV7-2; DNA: TGTGCCAGCAGCAAACTAGCGGGAGTGACGTACGATACGCAGTATTTT; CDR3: CASSKLAGVTYDTQYF
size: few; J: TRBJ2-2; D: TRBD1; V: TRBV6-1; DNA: TGTGCCAGCAGTGAAGGGACAGGGGACACCGGGGAGCTGTTTTTT; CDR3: CASSEGTGDTGELFF
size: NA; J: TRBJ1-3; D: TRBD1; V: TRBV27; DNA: TGTGCCAGCAGCCTGAAGGGGGACAGGGCATATGGAAACACCATATATTTT; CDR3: CASSLKGDRAYGNTIYF
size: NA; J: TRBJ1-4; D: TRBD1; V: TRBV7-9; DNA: TGTGCCAGCAGCGTTACGGACAGGGGGGAGCCGGAGAGAAAACTGTTTTTT; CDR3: CASSVTDRGEPERKLFF
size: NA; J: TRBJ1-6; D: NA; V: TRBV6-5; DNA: TGTGCCAGCAAGCAGGGCAGTACTTCACCCCTCCACTTT; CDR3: CASKQGSTSPLHF
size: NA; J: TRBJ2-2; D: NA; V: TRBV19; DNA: TGTGCCAGTAGTATAAAGACAGGCGTAACCGGGGAGCTGTTTTTT; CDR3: CASSIKTGVTGELFF
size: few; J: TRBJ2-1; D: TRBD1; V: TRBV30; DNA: TGTGCCTCCGGAACAGGGGAGCAATCCCATGAGCAGTTCTTC; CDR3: CASGTGEQSHEQFF
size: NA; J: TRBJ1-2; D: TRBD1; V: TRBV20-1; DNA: TGCAGTGCTAGTAACAGGGGCTATGGCTACACCTTC; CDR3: CSASNRGYGYTF
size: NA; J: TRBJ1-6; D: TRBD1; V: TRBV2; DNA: TGTGCCAGCAGGGGACAGGTCTATAATTCACCCCTCCACTTT; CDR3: CASRGQVYNSPLHF
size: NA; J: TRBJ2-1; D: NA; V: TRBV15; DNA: TGTGCCACCAGCAGGGGCCCAAGCTCCTACAATGAGCAGTTCTTC; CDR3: CATSRGPSSYNEQFF
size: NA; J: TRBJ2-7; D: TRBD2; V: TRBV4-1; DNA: TGCGCCAGCAGCCAAGTCCAAGGGAGAGCGGGATTTTCCTACGAGCAGTACTTC; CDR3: CASSQVQGRAGFSYEQYF
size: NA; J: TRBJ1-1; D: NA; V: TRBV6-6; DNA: TGTGCCAGCAGCGGACAAAAACAGGGCCATACGAGAACTTTCTTT; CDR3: CASSGQKQGHTRTFF
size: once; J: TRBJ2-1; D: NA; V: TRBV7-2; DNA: TGTGCCAGCAGCTTAGGTGTTATATGGGGGCGAAGTGAGCAGTTCTTC; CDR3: CASSLGVIWGRSEQFF
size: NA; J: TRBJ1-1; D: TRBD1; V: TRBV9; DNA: TGTGCCAGCAGCCCCCGGGACAGAGAGAACACTGAAGCTTTCTTT; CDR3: CASSPRDRENTEAFF
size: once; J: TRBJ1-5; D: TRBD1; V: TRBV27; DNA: TGTGCCAGCAGTTTGGGACAGGGATCGAACCAGCCCCAGCATTTT; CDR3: CASSLGQGSNQPQHF
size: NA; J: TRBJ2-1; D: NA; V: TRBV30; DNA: TGTGCCTGGAGTTCCGTAGGAGGCTACAATGAGCAGTTCTTC; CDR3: CAWSSVGGYNEQFF
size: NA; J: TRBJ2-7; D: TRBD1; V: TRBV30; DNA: TGTGCCTGTCCGAGGGACAGTTCCTACGAGCAGTACTTC; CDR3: CACPRDSSYEQYF
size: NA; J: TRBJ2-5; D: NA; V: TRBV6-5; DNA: TGTGCCAGCAGTTACGGGCAGGGGCATCAAGAGACCCAGTACTTC; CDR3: CASSYGQGHQETQYF
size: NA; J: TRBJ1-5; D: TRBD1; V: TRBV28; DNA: TGTGCCAGCAGTTTTGGCGCCAGGGGGCTCCGGAGTGAGCCCCAGCATTTT; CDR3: CASSFGARGLRSEPQHF
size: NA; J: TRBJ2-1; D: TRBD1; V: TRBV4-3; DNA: TGCGCCAGCAGCCAAGTCCACGGACAGGTTTCCCTCAATGAGCAGTTCTTC; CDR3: CASSQVHGQVSLNEQFF
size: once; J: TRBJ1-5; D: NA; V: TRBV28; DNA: TGTGCCAGCAGTTTGGGGGGGGACTCGTTCAGGCCCCAGCATTTT; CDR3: CASSLGGDSFRPQHF
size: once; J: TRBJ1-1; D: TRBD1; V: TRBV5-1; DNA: TGCGCCAGCAGCTTGGCGACAGGGGGTATGAACACTGAAGCTTTCTTT; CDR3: CASSLATGGMNTEAFF
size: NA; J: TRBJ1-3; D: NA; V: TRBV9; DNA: TGTGCCAGCAGCGTAGGGAGGGGAATTGGAAACACCATATATTTT; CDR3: CASSVGRGIGNTIYF
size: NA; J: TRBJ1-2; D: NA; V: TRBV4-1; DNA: TGCGCCAGCAGCCTCTCTAGCGGGACTAACTATGGCTACACCTTC; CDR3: CASSLSSGTNYGYTF
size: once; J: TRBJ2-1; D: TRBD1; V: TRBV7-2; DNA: TGTGCCAGCAGCTTAGGGACAGGATTTGAGCAGTTCTTC; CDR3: CASSLGTGFEQFF
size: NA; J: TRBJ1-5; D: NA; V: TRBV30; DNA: TGTGCCTGGAGTGTAACGGGGAATCAGCCCCAGCATTTT; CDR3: CAWSVTGNQPQHF
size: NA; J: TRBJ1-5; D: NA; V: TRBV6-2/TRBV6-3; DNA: TGTGCCAGCAGCCCACAGGGAAAGGAAATCATACGGCATTTT; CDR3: CASSPQGKEIIRHF
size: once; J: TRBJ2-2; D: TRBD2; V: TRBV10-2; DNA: TGCGCCAGCCGATCTCTAGCGGGAGGGCCGAACACCGGGGAGCTGTTTTTT; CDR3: CASRSLAGGPNTGELFF
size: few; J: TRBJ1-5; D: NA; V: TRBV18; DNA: TGTGCCAGCTCTCCACCGGGCAGGGGCGGTCAGCCCCAGCATTTT; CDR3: CASSPPGRGGQPQHF
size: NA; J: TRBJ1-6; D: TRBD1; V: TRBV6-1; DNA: TGTGCCAGCAGTGAAGATCCAGGGGGCTGGAATTCACCCCTCCACTTT; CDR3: CASSEDPGGWNSPLHF
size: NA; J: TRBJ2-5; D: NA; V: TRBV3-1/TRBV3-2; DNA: TGTGCCAGCAGCCTTACGATCCTCGGGACAAGGGTAGAGACCCAGTACTTC; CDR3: CASSLTILGTRVETQYF
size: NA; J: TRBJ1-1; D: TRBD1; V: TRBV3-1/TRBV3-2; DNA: TGTGCCAGCAGCCGTACAGGGGCCTCTGAAGCTTTCTTT; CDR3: CASSRTGASEAFF
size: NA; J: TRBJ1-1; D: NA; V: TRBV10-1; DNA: TGCGCCAGCAGTGAGACGGGAGCTATGAACACTGAAGCTTTCTTT; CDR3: CASSETGAMNTEAFF
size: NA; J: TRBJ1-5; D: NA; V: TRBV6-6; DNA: TGTGCCAGCAGGGACAGTAATATTCAGCCCCAGCATTTT; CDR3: CASRDSNIQPQHF
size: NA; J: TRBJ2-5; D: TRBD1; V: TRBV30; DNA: TGTGCCTGGAAGGGGGCGGGACAGGGAAGTTTGACCCAGTACTTC; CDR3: CAWKGAGQGSLTQYF
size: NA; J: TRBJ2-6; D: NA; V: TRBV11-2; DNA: TGTGCCAGCAGCTTACTTACTGACAGTCCCCCCGTCCTGACTTTC; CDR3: CASSLLTDSPPVLTF
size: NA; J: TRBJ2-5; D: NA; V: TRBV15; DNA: TGTGCCACCAGCAGAGACTTTGGGGGGTCAGGGACCCAGTACTTC; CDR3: CATSRDFGGSGTQYF
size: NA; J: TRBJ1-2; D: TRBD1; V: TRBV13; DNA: TGTGCCAGCAGCCCAAAGGGGACAGGGGTTTACTATGGCTACACCTTC; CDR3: CASSPKGTGVYYGYTF
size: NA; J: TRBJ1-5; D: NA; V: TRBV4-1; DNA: TGCGCCAGCAGCCTTAGGGAGAGTAGCAATCAGCCCCAGCATTTT; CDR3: CASSLRESSNQPQHF
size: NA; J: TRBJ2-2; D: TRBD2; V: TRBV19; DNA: TGTGCCAGTAGTATGACGGGAGGCGACACCGGGGAGCTGTTTTTT; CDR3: CASSMTGGDTGELFF
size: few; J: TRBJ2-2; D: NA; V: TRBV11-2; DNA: TGTGCCAGCAGCTTACAGGGTTACGACACCGGGGAGCTGTTTTTT; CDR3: CASSLQGYDTGELFF
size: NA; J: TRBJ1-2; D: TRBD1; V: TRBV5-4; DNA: TGTGCCAGCAGCCGACAGGGTAGGTTCGACTATGGCTACACCTTC; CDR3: CASSRQGRFDYGYTF
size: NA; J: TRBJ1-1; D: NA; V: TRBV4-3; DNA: TGCGCCAGCAGCCAAGGAAGGGGCACTGAAGCTTTCTTT; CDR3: CASSQGRGTEAFF
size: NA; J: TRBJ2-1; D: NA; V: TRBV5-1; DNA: TGCGCCAGCAGCTTGAATAGTGAGCAGTTCTTC; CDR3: CASSLNSEQFF
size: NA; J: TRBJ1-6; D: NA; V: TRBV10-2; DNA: TGCGCCAGCAGCAGCGGGCAGGGACCCCTCCACTTT; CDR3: CASSSGQGPLHF
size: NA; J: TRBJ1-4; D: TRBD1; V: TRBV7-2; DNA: TGTGCCAGCATAGAGGGGGCGGCTTCTAATGAAAAACTGTTTTTT; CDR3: CASIEGAASNEKLFF
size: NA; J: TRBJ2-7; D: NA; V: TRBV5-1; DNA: TGCGCCAGCAGTCACGGCGGAACGGACTCCTACGAGCAGTACTTC; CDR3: CASSHGGTDSYEQYF
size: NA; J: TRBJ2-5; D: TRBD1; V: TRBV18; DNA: TGTGCCAGCTCACTCGTAACAGGGGGCGGAGAGACCCAGTACTTC; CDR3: CASSLVTGGGETQYF